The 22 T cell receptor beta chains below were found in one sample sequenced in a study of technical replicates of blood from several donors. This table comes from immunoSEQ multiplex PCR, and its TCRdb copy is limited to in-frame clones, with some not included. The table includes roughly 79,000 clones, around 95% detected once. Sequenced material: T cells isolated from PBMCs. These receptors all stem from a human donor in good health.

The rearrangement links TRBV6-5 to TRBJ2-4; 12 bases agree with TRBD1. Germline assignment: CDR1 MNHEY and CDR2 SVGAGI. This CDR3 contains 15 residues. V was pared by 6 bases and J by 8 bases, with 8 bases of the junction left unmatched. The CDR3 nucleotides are TGTGCCAGCAGCGCCGGGACAGGGGGCCGTTACATTCAGTACTTC. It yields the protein CASSAGTGGRYIQYF.

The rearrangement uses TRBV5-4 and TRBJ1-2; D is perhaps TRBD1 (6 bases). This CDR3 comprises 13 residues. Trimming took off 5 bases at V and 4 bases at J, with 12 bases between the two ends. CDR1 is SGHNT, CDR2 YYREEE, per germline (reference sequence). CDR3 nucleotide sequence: TGTGCCAGCAGTTTTGGACAGAGCTATGGCTACACCTTC. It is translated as CASSFGQSYGYTF.

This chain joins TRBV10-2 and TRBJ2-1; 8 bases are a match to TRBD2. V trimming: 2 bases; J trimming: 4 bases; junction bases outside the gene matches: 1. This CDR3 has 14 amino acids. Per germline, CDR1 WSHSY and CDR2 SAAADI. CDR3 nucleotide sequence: TGCGCCAGCAGTGAGGAGCGGGAGTACAATGAGCAGTTCTTC. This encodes CASSEEREYNEQFF.

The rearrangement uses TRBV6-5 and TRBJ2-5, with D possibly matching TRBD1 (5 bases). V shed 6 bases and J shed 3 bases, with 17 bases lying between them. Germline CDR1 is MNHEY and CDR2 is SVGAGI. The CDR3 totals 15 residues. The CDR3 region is CASRDGAFPKETQYF. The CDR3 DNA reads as TGTGCCAGCAGGGATGGGGCATTTCCCAAAGAGACCCAGTACTTC.

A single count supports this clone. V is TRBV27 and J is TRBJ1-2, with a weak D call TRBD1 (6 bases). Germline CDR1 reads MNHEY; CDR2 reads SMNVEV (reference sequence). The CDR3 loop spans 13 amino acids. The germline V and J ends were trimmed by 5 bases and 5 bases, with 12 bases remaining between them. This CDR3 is CASSLRDMYGYTF. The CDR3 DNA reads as TGTGCCAGCAGTCTACGGGACATGTATGGCTACACCTTC.

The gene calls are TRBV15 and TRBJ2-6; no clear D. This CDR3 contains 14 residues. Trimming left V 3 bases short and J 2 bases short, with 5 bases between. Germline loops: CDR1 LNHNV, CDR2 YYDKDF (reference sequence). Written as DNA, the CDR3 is TGTGCCACCAGCAGGGCCGCTGGGGCCAACGTCCTGACTTTC. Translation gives CATSRAAGANVLTF.

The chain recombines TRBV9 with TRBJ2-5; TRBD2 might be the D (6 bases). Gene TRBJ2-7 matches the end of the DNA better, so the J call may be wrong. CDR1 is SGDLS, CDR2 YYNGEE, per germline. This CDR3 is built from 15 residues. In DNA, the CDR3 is TGTGCCAGCAGCGTGTCATCGGGGGAAGCCTACGAGCAGTACTTC. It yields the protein CASSVSSGEAYEQYF.

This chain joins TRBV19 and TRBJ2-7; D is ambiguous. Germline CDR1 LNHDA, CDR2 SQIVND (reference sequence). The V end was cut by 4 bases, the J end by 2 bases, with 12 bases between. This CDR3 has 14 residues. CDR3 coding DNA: TGTGCCAGTAGTAGGCAGGAAGCACCCTACGAGCAGTACTTC. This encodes CASSRQEAPYEQYF.

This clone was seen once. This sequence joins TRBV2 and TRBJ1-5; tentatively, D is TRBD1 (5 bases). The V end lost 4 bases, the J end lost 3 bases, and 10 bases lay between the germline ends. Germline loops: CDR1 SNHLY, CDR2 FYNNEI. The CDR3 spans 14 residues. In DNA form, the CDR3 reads TGTGCCAGCAGTGGGGGACTGACCAATCAGCCCCAGCATTTT. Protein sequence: CASSGGLTNQPQHF. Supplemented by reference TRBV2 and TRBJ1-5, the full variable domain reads EPEVTQTPSHQVTQMGQEVILRCVPISNHLYFYWYRQILGQKVEFLVSFYNNEISEKSEIFDDQFSVERPDGSNFTLKIRSTKLEDSAMYFCASSGGLTNQPQHFGDGTRLSIL.

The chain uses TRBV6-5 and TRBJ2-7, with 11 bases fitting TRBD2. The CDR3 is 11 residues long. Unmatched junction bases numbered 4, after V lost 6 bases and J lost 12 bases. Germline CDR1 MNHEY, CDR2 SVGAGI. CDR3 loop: CASRTSGSLYF. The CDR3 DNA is TGTGCCAGCAGAACTAGCGGGAGTCTGTACTTC.

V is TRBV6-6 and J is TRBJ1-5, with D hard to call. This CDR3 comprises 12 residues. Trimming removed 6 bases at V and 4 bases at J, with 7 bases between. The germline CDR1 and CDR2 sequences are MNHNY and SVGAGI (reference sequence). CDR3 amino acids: CASREENQPQHF. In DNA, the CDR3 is TGTGCCAGCAGGGAGGAAAATCAGCCCCAGCATTTT.

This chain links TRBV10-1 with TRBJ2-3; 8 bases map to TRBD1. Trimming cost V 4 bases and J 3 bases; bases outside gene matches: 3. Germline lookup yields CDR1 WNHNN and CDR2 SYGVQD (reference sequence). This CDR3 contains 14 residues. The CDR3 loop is CASSGQGSTDTQYF. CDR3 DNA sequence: TGCGCCAGCAGTGGACAGGGGAGTACAGATACGCAGTATTTT.

The CDR3 coding sequence is TGTGCCTGGAGGGGAACAGGGACCCCAGATACGCAGTATTTT. This gives the protein CAWRGTGTPDTQYF. The chain combines TRBV30 with TRBJ2-3; D is possibly TRBD1 (6 bases). The germline gives CDR1 GTSNPN, CDR2 SVGIG (reference sequence). V lost 3 bases to trimming and J lost 4 bases, with 14 bases between them. The CDR3 sequence is 14 residues long.

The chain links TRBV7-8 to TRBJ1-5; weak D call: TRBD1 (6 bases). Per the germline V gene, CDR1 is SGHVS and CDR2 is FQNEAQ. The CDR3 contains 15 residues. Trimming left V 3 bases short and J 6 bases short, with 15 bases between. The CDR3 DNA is TGTGCCAGCAGCTTGATTTACCAGGGGAGTCAGCCCCAGCATTTT. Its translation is CASSLIYQGSQPQHF.

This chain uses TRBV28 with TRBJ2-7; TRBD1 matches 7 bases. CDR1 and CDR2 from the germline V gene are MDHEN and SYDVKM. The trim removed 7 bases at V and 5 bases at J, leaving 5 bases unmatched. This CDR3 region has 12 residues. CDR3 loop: CASNDRVDEQYF. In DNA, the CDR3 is TGTGCCAGCAACGACAGGGTCGACGAGCAGTACTTC.

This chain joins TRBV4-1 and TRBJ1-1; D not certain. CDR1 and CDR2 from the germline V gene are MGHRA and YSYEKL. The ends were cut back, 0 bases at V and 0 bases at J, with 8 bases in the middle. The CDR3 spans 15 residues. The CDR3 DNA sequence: TGCGCCAGCAGCCAAGATGGCGGTATGAACACTGAAGCTTTCTTT. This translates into CASSQDGGMNTEAFF.

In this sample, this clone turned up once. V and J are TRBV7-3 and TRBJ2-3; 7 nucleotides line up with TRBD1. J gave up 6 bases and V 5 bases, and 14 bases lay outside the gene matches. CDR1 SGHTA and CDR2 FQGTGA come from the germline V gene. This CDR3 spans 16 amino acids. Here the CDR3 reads CASSMGDRYPPDTQYF. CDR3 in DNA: TGTGCCAGCAGCATGGGGGACAGATACCCACCCGATACGCAGTATTTT. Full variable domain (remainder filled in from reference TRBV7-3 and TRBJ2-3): GAGVSQTPSNKVTEKGKYVELRCDPISGHTALYWYRQSLGQGPEFLIYFQGTGAADDSGLPNDRFFAVRPEGSVSTLKIQRTERGDSAVYLCASSMGDRYPPDTQYFGPGTRLTVL.

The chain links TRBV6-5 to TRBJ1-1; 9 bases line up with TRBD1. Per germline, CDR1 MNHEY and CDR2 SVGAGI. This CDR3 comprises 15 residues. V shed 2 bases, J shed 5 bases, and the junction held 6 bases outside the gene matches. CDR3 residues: CASSYLGTGRTEAFF. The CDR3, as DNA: TGTGCCAGCAGTTACCTCGGGACAGGGAGAACTGAAGCTTTCTTT.

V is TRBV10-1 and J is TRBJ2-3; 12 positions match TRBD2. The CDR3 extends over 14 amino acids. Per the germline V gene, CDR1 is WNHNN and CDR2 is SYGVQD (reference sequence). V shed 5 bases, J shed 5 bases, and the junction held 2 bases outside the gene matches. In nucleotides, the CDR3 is TGCGCCAGCAGTCCGGGACTAGCGGGAGATACGCAGTATTTT. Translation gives CASSPGLAGDTQYF.

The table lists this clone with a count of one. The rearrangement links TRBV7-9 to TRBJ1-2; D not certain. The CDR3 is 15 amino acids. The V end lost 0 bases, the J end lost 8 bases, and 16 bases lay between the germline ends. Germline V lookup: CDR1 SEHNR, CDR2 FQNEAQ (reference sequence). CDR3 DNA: TGTGCCAGCAGCTTAGCAAGTGGCCAGGAGGGCGGCTACACCTTC. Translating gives CASSLASGQEGGYTF.

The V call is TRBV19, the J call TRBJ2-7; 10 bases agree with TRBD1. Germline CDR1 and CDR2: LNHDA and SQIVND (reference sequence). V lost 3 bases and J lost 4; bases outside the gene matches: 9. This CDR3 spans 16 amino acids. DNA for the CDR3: TGTGCCAGTAGTATGCAACCGACAGGGGGCGGTTACGAGCAGTACTTC. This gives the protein CASSMQPTGGGYEQYF. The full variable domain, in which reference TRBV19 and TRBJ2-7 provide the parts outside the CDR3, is DGGITQSPKYLFRKEGQNVTLSCEQNLNHDAMYWYRQDPGQGLRLIYYSQIVNDFQKGDIAEGYSVSREKKESFPLTVTSAQKNPTAFYLCASSMQPTGGGYEQYFGPGTRLTVT.

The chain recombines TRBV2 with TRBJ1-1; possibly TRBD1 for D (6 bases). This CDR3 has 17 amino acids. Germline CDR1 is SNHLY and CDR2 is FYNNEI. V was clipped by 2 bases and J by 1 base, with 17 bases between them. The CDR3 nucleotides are TGTGCCAGCAGTGAAAGGTCCTTACAGGGAAGGAACACTGAAGCTTTCTTT. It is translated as CASSERSLQGRNTEAFF.